A selection of T cell receptor beta chains follows, all from one sample in a study of blood T cell repertoires in COVID-19. Profiled with immunoSEQ multiplex PCR; TCRdb holds only in-frame clones, not every one. The sample has roughly 220,000 clones; approximately 80% are singletons. Sequencing used PBMCs or T cells enriched from blood (not recorded which). The receptors were gathered from a woman aged 40 to 50 with acute COVID-19. The CDR3 runs from the conserved cysteine through the conserved F or W. D genes are given only for firm matches. Some rows have no size entry. The others give once, few or many, or a class for an expanded clone.

TRBV5-1	-	-	TRBJ2-1	TGCGCCAGCAGCCCTAGACAGGTGGTCGACAATGAGCAGTTCTTC	CASSPRQVVDNEQFF
TRBV7-2	-	TRBD1	TRBJ1-1	TGTGCCAGCAGCTTAGGGACAGGGGGTATGGCTTTCTTT	CASSLGTGGMAFF
TRBV24-1	-	-	TRBJ1-3	TGTGCCACCAGTGACCCCGGGACAGGAAACACCATATATTTT	CATSDPGTGNTIYF
TRBV12-5	-	TRBD1	TRBJ1-5	TGTGCTAGTGGGCTCCGAGGGACAGAGAGAGCTAGCAATCAGCCCCAGCATTTT	CASGLRGTERASNQPQHF
TRBV5-6	-	-	TRBJ2-2	TGTGCCAGCAGCTTGGCCTCCGGGACTGGATGGGAGCTGTTTTTT	CASSLASGTGWELFF
TRBV18	-	-	TRBJ2-7	TGTGCCAGCTCACCACCAGGGGAATACGAGCAGTACTTC	CASSPPGEYEQYF
TRBV11-2	few	-	TRBJ1-5	TGTGCCAGCAGCTTTGACAGTAGCAATCAGCCCCAGCATTTT	CASSFDSSNQPQHF
TRBV6-5	-	-	TRBJ1-2	TGTGCCAGCAGGGCCTCTGACAGCTACAACTATGGCTACACCTTC	CASRASDSYNYGYTF
TRBV25-1	few	-	TRBJ1-6	TGTGCCAGCAGTGAGGACAGTTTTTCACCCCTCCACTTT	CASSEDSFSPLHF
TRBV27	-	-	TRBJ1-6	TGTGCCAGCAGTTTAGTCGGGGTGTACGCCCTCCACTTT	CASSLVGVYALHF
TRBV19	many	-	TRBJ1-2	TGTGCCAGTAGTATTCGGACAGGCTACACCTTC	CASSIRTGYTF
TRBV2	-	TRBD1	TRBJ2-1	TGTGCCACCCGGGACAGGGAATACAATGAGCAGTTCTTC	CATRDREYNEQFF
TRBV2	-	TRBD2	TRBJ2-5	TGTGCCAGCAGTGGGACTAGACGGGAGACCCAGTACTTC	CASSGTRRETQYF
TRBV6-1	-	TRBD1	TRBJ1-6	TGTGCCAGCAGTGAGGTGACAGGGGCATCACCCCTCCACTTT	CASSEVTGASPLHF
TRBV6-5	-	-	TRBJ1-5	TGTGCCAGCCACCGCCTAGCAGATAGCAATCAGCCCCAGCATTTT	CASHRLADSNQPQHF
TRBV5-1	-	-	TRBJ2-2	TGCGCCAGCAGCTGGGGACAGAACACCGGGGAGCTGTTTTTT	CASSWGQNTGELFF
TRBV5-4	-	TRBD1	TRBJ1-4	TGTGCCAGCAGCTTGCGGACAGGAACTAATGAAAAACTGTTTTTT	CASSLRTGTNEKLFF
TRBV19	-	-	TRBJ2-2	TGTGCCAGTAGTACTCGACAGACGAACACCGGGGAGCTGTTTTTT	CASSTRQTNTGELFF
TRBV6-1	-	TRBD2	TRBJ2-1	TGTGCCAGCAGTGTCGGGACTAGCGGGGGGGCGGGCAATGAGCAGTTCTTC	CASSVGTSGGAGNEQFF
TRBV6-5	-	-	TRBJ2-7	TGTGCCAGCAGTTTAGACGAGCAGTACTTC	CASSLDEQYF
TRBV7-9	once	-	TRBJ1-1	TGTGCCAGCAGCTCCTCCCTTTTGAACACTGAAGCTTTCTTT	CASSSSLLNTEAFF
TRBV12-3/TRBV12-4	-	-	TRBJ2-1	TGTGCCAGCAGTTCCCGGAGTGAGCAGTTCTTC	CASSSRSEQFF
TRBV5-1	-	-	TRBJ2-7	TGCGCCAGCAGCTTTGAGGGTTACGAGCAGTACTTC	CASSFEGYEQYF
TRBV5-1	-	-	TRBJ2-3	TGCGCCAGCAGCTTGACAGAGCGGGATACGCAGTATTTT	CASSLTERDTQYF
TRBV5-3	-	-	TRBJ1-1	TGTGCCAGAAGCTGTCCCAGGGTGAGGAACACTGAAGCTTTCTTT	CARSCPRVRNTEAFF
TRBV2	few	-	TRBJ2-7	TGTGCCAGCAGTGAAGGAGGAGGGGACAGCTCCTACGAGCAGTACTTC	CASSEGGGDSSYEQYF
TRBV25-1	-	-	TRBJ1-2	TGTGCCAGCAGTGAATGGTCAGTCGCTAACTATGGCTACACCTTC	CASSEWSVANYGYTF
TRBV27	-	-	TRBJ1-1	TGTGCCAGCAGCGAGATTCCTAACTGGGAGGCTCACACTGAAGCTTTCTTT	CASSEIPNWEAHTEAFF
TRBV12-3/TRBV12-4	-	-	TRBJ1-5	TGTGCCAGCAGTCGAGGGAATCAGCCCCAGCATTTT	CASSRGNQPQHF
TRBV2	-	TRBD1	TRBJ1-3	TGTGCCAGCAGTGTAGACAGGGATGGAAACACCATATATTTT	CASSVDRDGNTIYF
TRBV7-9	-	-	TRBJ1-4	TGTGCCAGCAGCTTAGGACACGGTGATGAAAAACTGTTTTTT	CASSLGHGDEKLFF
TRBV11-3	-	-	TRBJ2-1	TGTGCCAGCAGCTTGCAGGGTCGCAATGAGCAGTTCTTC	CASSLQGRNEQFF
TRBV6-5	-	-	TRBJ1-6	TGTGCCAGCAGTCCACCCGGTATAAGTCCACCCCTCCACTTT	CASSPPGISPPLHF
TRBV4-2	few	TRBD1	TRBJ1-1	TGTGCCAGCAGCCCGACGGGGACAGGGGGCGACGGGGTGAACACTGAAGCTTTCTTT	CASSPTGTGGDGVNTEAFF
TRBV9	few	-	TRBJ2-1	TGTGCCAGCAGCCCAAGGACAGAACACAATGAGCAGTTCTTC	CASSPRTEHNEQFF
TRBV30	-	-	TRBJ2-7	TGTGCCTGGAGTGTGGGCATCCACTCCTACGAGCAGTACTTC	CAWSVGIHSYEQYF
TRBV7-9	-	-	TRBJ1-2	TGTGCCAGCAGCTTAACAGTTAACTATGGCTACACCTTC	CASSLTVNYGYTF
TRBV3-1/TRBV3-2	once	TRBD2	TRBJ2-3	TGTGCCAGCAGCCAGGGGACTAGCGGGAGTGGAGATACGCAGTATTTT	CASSQGTSGSGDTQYF
TRBV10-1	-	TRBD1	TRBJ2-5	TGCGCCAGCTCGAACAGGGGCCGGGAGACCCAGTACTTC	CASSNRGRETQYF
TRBV19	-	-	TRBJ1-4	TGTGCCAGTAGCCACAGGGAATTAGCCGAAAAACTGTTTTTT	CASSHRELAEKLFF
TRBV28	-	TRBD1	TRBJ1-4	TGTGCCAGCAGTTTAGATCAGGGACAGGGAAGGATAAAACTGTTTTTT	CASSLDQGQGRIKLFF
TRBV19	-	-	TRBJ2-7	TGTGCCAGTTCCATAACCCTCTACTACGAGCAGTACTTC	CASSITLYYEQYF
TRBV5-1	once	TRBD2	TRBJ2-1	TGCGCCAGCAGCTTCCTAGCGGGGGAATACAATGAGCAGTTCTTC	CASSFLAGEYNEQFF
TRBV4-2	-	TRBD2	TRBJ2-5	TGTGCCAGCAGCCAACCCTTCGGGCTAGCGGGGCCTGATGGCGGCGAGACCCAGTACTTC	CASSQPFGLAGPDGGETQYF
TRBV4-1	-	TRBD2	TRBJ2-3	TGCGCCAGCAGCCAAGGGCTAGCGGAAGATACGCAGTATTTT	CASSQGLAEDTQYF
TRBV27	once	TRBD1	TRBJ2-7	TGTGCCAGCTCGACCTACAGGGGTTTAGTAGTGAGTGAGCAGTACTTC	CASSTYRGLVVSEQYF
TRBV7-9	-	-	TRBJ2-1	TGTGCCAGCAGCCCAAGGGACTTACCCTACAATGAGCAGTTCTTC	CASSPRDLPYNEQFF
TRBV4-3	few	TRBD2	TRBJ2-7	TGCGCCAGCAGCCAATTCTTAGCGGGGGGCACCTACGAGCAGTACTTC	CASSQFLAGGTYEQYF
TRBV7-9	-	-	TRBJ1-2	TGTGCCAGCAGCTCGGGGGGTGGCTACACCTTC	CASSSGGGYTF
TRBV5-5	-	-	TRBJ1-2	TGTGCCAGCAGCTTTGGCGGCAGTACCTATGGCTACACCTTC	CASSFGGSTYGYTF
TRBV11-2	-	-	TRBJ2-4	TGTGCCAGCACTGAAAGGGGGGGGCGACTAAACATTCAGTACTTC	CASTERGGRLNIQYF